This T cell receptor (beta chain) was observed in a study of OX40 agonist ivuxolimab in advanced cancers. For context, the study as a whole: Ivuxolimab was an agonistic, fully human IgG2 monoclonal antibody directed against OX40 (CD134), a costimulatory receptor. Intravenous ivuxolimab was administered to patients every 2 weeks at six dose levels: 0.01, 0.1, 0.3, 1.5, 3 and 10 mg/kg. Of the roughly 50 dose-escalation patients, hepatocellular carcinoma was present in about 19, melanoma in around 15, renal cell carcinoma in 9 and head and neck cancer in 9. A male proportion of 75% to 85% and a mean age of around 60 years, ranging from 23 to 79, were recorded for the dose-escalation cohort. Prior anti-PD-1, anti-PD-L1 or anti-CTLA-4 therapy was permitted, and roughly two fifths of dose-escalation patients had received checkpoint inhibitors. Three dose-escalation patients achieved partial responses, one with hepatocellular carcinoma and two with cutaneous melanoma. The point of sequencing TCRbeta in the periphery was to test whether ivuxolimab changed TCR sequence diversity and drove clonal T-cell expansion. The paper covers the monotherapy dose-escalation part of the phase I ivuxolimab trial, which included N of about 56 patients.

Comment on this clone: Its antigen is still unknown. Per-nucleotide qualities are absent, and no much larger clonotype sits a single base away.

For sequencing of the TCRbeta CDR3 region, genomic DNA was extracted from the sorted cells. TCRbeta CDR3 regions were sequenced using the immunoSEQ Assay. TCRdb provides this immuneACCESS table in a form limited to in-frame rearrangements. Some clones are lacking; in checked studies, under half of them reflect an unresolved V gene, and why the rest are absent is not known. The sample contains about 100,000 clones, around 87% of them found a single time. The ten largest clonotypes hold approximately 0.16% of the sample. Broad study findings and their caveats: In the 0.1-3.0 mg/kg groups, partial responders had among the lowest normalized peripheral clonal expansion, particularly in CD8+ T cells. Antigen specificity was not determined for the clonally expanded peripheral T cells. After ivuxolimab, CD8+ T cells had more expanded clones than CD4+ T cells on average. At doses from 0.1 to 3.0 mg/kg, clonal expansion was seen in both CD4+ and CD8+ blood T cells between baseline and week 6. Low levels of normalized T-cell clonal expansion were also seen in some patients who did not respond.

Patients with autoimmune disease history or receiving systemic immunosuppression were excluded from the trial. In every dose cohort, peripheral blood was drawn for TCR sequencing at baseline, cycle 4 day 1, and cycle 7 day 1. Samples were obtained from an open-label, multicenter, first-in-human phase I dose-escalation trial of ivuxolimab. Adults with locally advanced or metastatic head and neck squamous cell, hepatocellular, melanoma or renal cell carcinoma were enrolled in the trial. Before TCR sequencing, CD4+ T cells and CD8+ T cells from peripheral blood were sorted into separate populations. The trim is 3 bases for V and 3 bases for J, with a gap of 9 bases between the germline ends. The germline V gene gives CDR1 as SNHLY and CDR2 as FYNNEI. The CDR3 sequence holds 13 residues, the cysteine and phenylalanine included. The retained sequence is limited to the CDR3, 39 bases, with the frame set at the first base.

Sequenced here: CD4+ or CD8+ T cells sorted from blood, sampled in a trial of the OX40 agonist ivuxolimab. The sequence joins TRBV2 to TRBJ2-7, with the D gene not confidently named. This clonotype was obtained from an adult with an advanced solid tumor such as melanoma, head and neck, liver or kidney cancer. The CDR3: CASSDDTHYEQYF. The DNA sequence is TGTGCCAGCAGTGACGACACACACTACGAGCAGTACTTC.